The 3 T cell receptor beta chains below all came from one sample that was sequenced in a study of cytomegalovirus exposure and HLA in healthy donors. A multiplex PCR was run with 60 Vbeta primers and 13 Jbeta primers. Measured with immunoSEQ multiplex PCR; TCRdb has only the in-frame clones, and not every one. The sample holds around 50,000 clones; around 80% are singletons and the top ten take 8.1%. The specimen sequenced was PBMCs. These receptors came from a young man in good health and CMV-seropositive.

The gene calls are TRBV6-5 and TRBJ2-7; D unresolved. V was pared by 5 bases and J by 0 bases, with 8 bases between. This CDR3 comprises 13 residues. The germline V gene encodes CDR1 MNHEY and CDR2 SVGAGI. The CDR3 loop is CASSLSYSYEQYF. The CDR3 DNA sequence: TGTGCCAGCAGTCTTAGCTACTCCTACGAGCAGTACTTC.

The V call is TRBV6-1, the J call TRBJ2-2, with D perhaps matching TRBD2 (6 bases). Germline CDR1 and CDR2: MNHNS and SASEGT. V shed 3 bases and J shed 1 base, with 15 bases lying between them. This CDR3 contains 17 residues. The CDR3 region has the DNA TGTGCCAGCAGTGAGTTTCCGGGAGTAAAGAACACCGGGGAGCTGTTTTTT. Its protein product is CASSEFPGVKNTGELFF.

The V and J genes are TRBV6-6 and TRBJ1-6; D not certain. The germline V gene encodes CDR1 MNHNY and CDR2 SVGAGI (reference sequence). The CDR3 has 14 amino acids. Deletions cut 10 bases from V and 2 bases from J, with 12 bases between. The CDR3 is CATSRGTYNSPLHF. The CDR3 DNA reads TGTGCCACAAGCCGGGGAACCTATAATTCACCCCTCCACTTT.